One sample yielded the 2 T cell receptor beta chains listed below, sequenced in a study of blood T cell repertoires in COVID-19. Libraries were prepared by immunoSEQ multiplex PCR; TCRdb keeps only in-frame clonotypes and omits some of them. The table records about 200,000 clones, about 76% of them present only once. The sequencing sample was made of peripheral blood. These receptors were obtained from a woman aged 40 to 50 with COVID-19, enrolled during active disease.

This clone was seen a handful of times. V and J are TRBV2 and TRBJ1-3, with D unclear. Germline-derived CDR1 and CDR2 are SNHLY and FYNNEI. The CDR3 runs to 13 residues. Trimming cost V 6 bases and J 0 bases, with 6 bases left between them. The CDR3 here is CASRQDSGNTIYF. DNA for the CDR3: TGTGCCAGCAGACAAGACTCTGGAAACACCATATATTTT. Using reference TRBV2 and TRBJ1-3 for the parts outside the CDR3, the full variable domain is EPEVTQTPSHQVTQMGQEVILRCVPISNHLYFYWYRQILGQKVEFLVSFYNNEISEKSEIFDDQFSVERPDGSNFTLKIRSTKLEDSAMYFCASRQDSGNTIYFGEGSWLTVV.

This chain uses TRBV5-1 with TRBJ1-2; 8 bases line up with TRBD1. The V gene end was trimmed by 3 bases and the J gene end by 0 bases; junction bases not matched to a gene: 7. Germline V gives CDR1 SGHRS, CDR2 YFSETQ. The CDR3 extends over 16 amino acids. CDR3 protein: CASSSTGAQSNYGYTF. CDR3 in DNA: TGCGCCAGCAGCTCGACAGGGGCACAGTCTAACTATGGCTACACCTTC.